This entry lists 21 T cell receptor beta chains sequenced from one sample in a study of blood T cells in healthy people across ages. Combining a sample-barcoded 5' primer with a J-beta primer mix, a second PCR ran for roughly 7 to 12 cycles. TCRdb passed the 5' RACE reads through MiXCR, listing each CDR3 protein once. This sample has 870,000 or so distinct CDR3 sequences; 25% to 35% occur once, and the top ten carry roughly 17%. Input material: blood. The origin of the receptors is an elderly woman in good health.

Worth noting for this clonotype: One end of the junction does not line up with germline, which may come from a read error. CDR3 nucleotides: TGCAGCGGGGGTTACCGGGCCACCGGGGAGCGGTTTTTT. It specifies CSGGYRATGERFF. This rearrangement joins TRBV29-1 to TRBJ2-2, with D possibly matching TRBD2 (5 bases). CDR1 is SQVTM, CDR2 ANQGSEA, per germline. The CDR3 consists of 13 residues.

This clonotype was observed many times. The chain uses TRBV20-1 and TRBJ2-4; D gene unclear. The CDR3 runs 13 residues. The V and J ends lost 8 bases and 0 bases respectively, with 11 bases between them. Germline V gives CDR1 DFQATT, CDR2 SNEGSKA (reference sequence). CDR3 sequence: CSPKDIAKNIQYF. For the CDR3, the DNA is TGCAGTCCTAAAGATATAGCCAAAAACATTCAGTACTTC.

This clonotype was detected only a few times. V and J are TRBV7-8 and TRBJ2-5, with TRBD2 matching over 8 bases. This CDR3 spans 15 amino acids. Unmatched junction bases numbered 7, after V lost 2 bases and J lost 5 bases. Germline CDR1 reads SGHVS; CDR2 reads FQNEAQ. CDR3 bases: TGTGCCAGCAGCTTACCGGGACTAGGCGTGGAGACCCAGTACTTC. It encodes CASSLPGLGVETQYF.

This clonotype came up many times. This rearrangement joins TRBV6-2 or TRBV6-3 to TRBJ2-1; TRBD2 matches 7 bases. The CDR3 length is 13 residues. The germline V gene has CDR1 MNHEY and CDR2 SVGEGT. V lost 6 bases, J lost 4 bases, and 3 bases stayed unmatched. This CDR3 is CASRGDYYNEQFF. CDR3 in DNA: TGTGCCAGCAGGGGGGACTATTACAATGAGCAGTTCTTC.

This clonotype was observed many times. The chain is built from TRBV3-1 and TRBJ2-7; TRBD1 matches 9 bases. V gave up 2 bases and J gave up 4 bases; unmatched junction bases: 12. Germline CDR1 and CDR2: LGHDT and YNNKEL (reference sequence). The CDR3 is 17 residues long. CDR3 sequence: CASSQLRGTGRFYEQYF. The CDR3 nucleotides read TGTGCCAGCAGCCAACTCCGGGGGACAGGGAGGTTTTACGAGCAGTACTTC.

The rearrangement uses TRBV3-1 and TRBJ2-5, with 11 bases that match TRBD2. There are 16 residues in the CDR3. Germline V gene lookup returns CDR1 LGHDT and CDR2 YNNKEL (reference sequence). Trimming took 4 bases from V and 7 from J; bases not matched to a gene: 11. In DNA, the CDR3 is TGTGCCAGCAGCCGAGAGGGTGTACTAGCGGGGGCGACCCAGTACTTC. Translation: CASSREGVLAGATQYF.

V usage is TRBV24-1 and J usage is TRBJ2-4; the match to TRBD1 covers 8 bases. The CDR3 runs 13 residues. With V trimmed by 5 bases and J by 7 bases, 3 bases remained unmatched. Per the germline V gene, CDR1 is KGHDR and CDR2 is SFDVKD. The chain's CDR3 is CATSATGGNIQYF. The CDR3 bases are TGTGCCACCAGTGCCACAGGGGGGAACATTCAGTACTTC.

In this sample, this clonotype turned up a few times. This chain uses TRBV6-2 or TRBV6-3 with TRBJ2-1, with 12 bases that match TRBD2. V was pared by 6 bases and J by 4 bases, with 7 bases of the junction left unmatched. This CDR3 region has 16 residues. Germline CDR1 MNHEY, CDR2 SVGEGT. The CDR3 sequence: CASRTNLAGGYNEQFF. CDR3 sequence (DNA): TGTGCCAGCAGAACAAACCTAGCGGGGGGGTACAATGAGCAGTTCTTC.

With respect to this clonotype: A clone one base away is much larger, so this may be a read error. The chain recombines TRBV9 with TRBJ1-2; D not certain. Per germline, CDR1 SGDLS and CDR2 YYNGEE. The CDR3 totals 14 residues. CDR3 in DNA: TGTGCCAGCAGCGTGGCAGACTTACCCTATGGCCACACCTTC. Protein product: CASSVADLPYGHTF.

Ten or more counts support this clonotype. The CDR3 DNA follows: TGTGCCAGCAGTTATGGTGGGCCAAGACAGACCTACGAGCAGTACTTC. Its protein is CASSYGGPRQTYEQYF. V and J are TRBV6-5 and TRBJ2-7, with a possible D match to TRBD1 (5 bases). V gave up 3 bases and J gave up 2 bases, with 17 bases separating them. This CDR3 contains 16 residues. CDR1 and CDR2 (germline): MNHEY, SVGAGI.

Points on this clonotype: This may arise from a read error, as a much more abundant clone is one base away. The chain links TRBV3-1 to TRBJ2-1, with a weak D call TRBD2 (6 bases). The closer fit of TRBJ2-7 to the DNA end suggests the J call may be wrong. This CDR3 has 13 amino acids. Germline V gene data show CDR1 as LGHDT and CDR2 as YNNKEL (reference sequence). CDR3 in DNA: TGTGCCAGCAAGGCGGGAACTAGCAATGAGCAGTACTTC. Residues: CASKAGTSNEQYF.

This chain joins TRBV7-2 and TRBJ2-7; D may correspond to TRBD1 or TRBD2 (5 bases each). CDR1 and CDR2 (germline): SGHTA, FQGNSA. This CDR3 spans 16 amino acids. V lost 4 bases to trimming and J lost 0 bases, with 16 bases between them. For the CDR3, the DNA is TGTGCCAGCAGCTCGGGGCAGCCCAGGAGCTCCTACGAGCAGTACTTC. It is translated as CASSSGQPRSSYEQYF.

The chain has TRBV5-1 and TRBJ2-3, with TRBD2 identical over 11 bases. The CDR3 loop spans 14 amino acids. Germline CDR1 SGHRS, CDR2 YFSETQ. V lost 5 bases to trimming and J lost 4 bases; unmatched junction nucleotides: 3. The CDR3 DNA sequence: TGCGCCAGCAGACAACTAGCGGGAGCAGATACGCAGTATTTT. Encoded protein: CASRQLAGADTQYF.

In regard to this clonotype: A clone one base away is much larger, so this may be a read error. CDR3 sequence: CASSFRGIETQYF. The CDR3 DNA reads TGTGCCAGCAGCTTCCGGGGGATTGAGACCCAGTACTTC. V gene TRBV7-2 combines with J gene TRBJ2-4, with TRBD2 as a possible D gene (6 bases). The J call may be wrong; the DNA end is better matched by TRBJ2-5. Germline CDR1 SGHTA, CDR2 FQGNSA. The CDR3 sequence is 13 residues long.

This clonotype was seen repeatedly, ten times or more. The chain joins TRBV25-1 to TRBJ2-5; TRBD1 matches 9 bases. The CDR3 is made up of 15 amino acids. CDR1 and CDR2 (germline): MGHDK, SYGVNS. Unmatched junction bases numbered 12, after V lost 8 bases and J lost 5 bases. CDR3 residues: CASGRTGVRGETQYF. The CDR3, as DNA: TGTGCCAGCGGCCGGACAGGGGTGCGAGGGGAGACCCAGTACTTC. The full variable domain, its missing parts supplied by reference TRBV25-1 and TRBJ2-5, is EADIYQTPRYLVIGTGKKITLECSQTMGHDKMYWYQQDPGMELHLIHYSYGVNSTEKGDLSSESTVSRIRTEHFPLTLESARPSHTSQYLCASGRTGVRGETQYFGPGTRLLVL.

Turning to this clonotype: The junction shows a germline mismatch at one end, possibly a read error. The chain is built from TRBV6-2 or TRBV6-3 and TRBJ2-7, with 8 bases that match TRBD1. Germline lookup yields CDR1 MNHEY and CDR2 SVGEGT. This CDR3 is 13 amino acids long. CDR3 nucleotides: TGTGCCAACAGTCTCGACAGGGGATACGAGCAGTACTTC. As protein: CANSLDRGYEQYF.

With regard to this clonotype: A junction boundary mismatches the germline segment, possibly from a read error. The chain has TRBV5-1 and TRBJ2-3; D unresolved. The CDR3 extends over 12 amino acids. Germline V lookup: CDR1 SGHRS, CDR2 YFSETQ. CDR3 sequence: CASSSEWGTQYF. CDR3 nucleotides: TGCGCCAGTAGCTCCGAGTGGGGTACGCAGTATTTT.

In this sample, this clonotype turned up many times. Here the CDR3 DNA reads TGTGCCAGCAGTTTTACGGGACAGGGGAACACTGAAGCTTTCTTT. Residues: CASSFTGQGNTEAFF. The chain links TRBV12-3 or TRBV12-4 to TRBJ1-1; 9 bases are a match to TRBD1. V was pared by 3 bases and J by 1 base, with 3 bases of the junction left unmatched. This CDR3 comprises 15 residues.

The chain carries TRBV15 and TRBJ2-7; 8 nucleotides match TRBD1. The germline CDR1 and CDR2 sequences are LNHNV and YYDKDF (reference sequence). The CDR3 is 16 amino acids. The ends lost 4 bases at V and 4 bases at J; junction bases unmatched: 12. The CDR3 loop is CATSKGQEFPEYEQYF. DNA for the CDR3: TGTGCCACCAGCAAGGGACAGGAATTCCCCGAATACGAGCAGTACTTC.

CDR3 coding DNA: TGTGCCAGCAGCCCCCGGGTCACACAGTACCAAGAGACCCAGTACTTC. Its protein is CASSPRVTQYQETQYF. V and J are TRBV11-1 and TRBJ2-5; the D is unclear. Looked up from germline, CDR1 is SGHAT and CDR2 is FQDESV (reference sequence). V lost 5 bases and J 0 bases, leaving 16 bases between the germline ends. The CDR3 runs 16 residues.

This clonotype was counted at least ten times. This clone may be a read error of a much larger clone one base away. The genes are TRBV10-3 and TRBJ2-1; 7 positions agree with TRBD2. TRBJ2-7 explains the end of the DNA better; the J call may be wrong. CDR1 is ENHRY, CDR2 SYGVKD, per germline. The CDR3 length is 13 residues. The CDR3 protein is CAISGLAGNEQYF. Here the CDR3 DNA reads TGTGCCATCAGTGGACTAGCAGGCAATGAGCAGTACTTC.